Reported below is one T cell receptor beta chain. In the original workflow: The authors estimated nucleated cell counts from reference gene primer amplification. Using immunoSEQ multiplex PCR, the repertoire was profiled, and TCRdb retains in-frame clones only, with some absent. V, J and clone size derive from that table, while D and trimming were established from the DNA sequence. Here the sample spans 100,000 to 150,000 clones, approximately 80% being singletons. The sample is drawn from a study of blood T cell repertoires in COVID-19. The wider study: Acute and convalescent COVID-19 samples came from the United States, Italy and Spain.

V lost 7 bases and J lost 5, with 13 bases in between. This CDR3 is built from 14 residues. In germline, CDR1 is KGHDR, CDR2 SFDVKD. Input material: peripheral blood. The TCR originated in a woman aged 60 to 75 with active or convalescent COVID-19. The rearrangement joins TRBV24-1 to TRBJ1-4; weak D call: TRBD1 (6 bases). The CDR3 DNA follows: TGTGCCACCAGGCCGGGCAGGGGCAATGAAAAACTGTTTTTT. Translated, it gives CATRPGRGNEKLFF.